This TCR beta chain stems from a study of human T cells and chemical hapten exposure. TCRdb re-called the RACE reads through MiXCR, storing one row per CDR3 protein. The repertoire holds about 190,000 distinct CDR3 sequences, around 25% seen once, with 2.5% in the top ten. The CDR3 has 13 amino acids. Looked up from germline, CDR1 is LGHNA and CDR2 is YNFKEQ. The V end was cut by 0 bases, the J end by 7 bases, with 7 bases between. The time point was: patch test 3, about 24 weeks after DPC sensitization. Treatment reported: therapeutic diphenylcyclopropenone sensitization with weekly scalp DPC. The rearrangement joins TRBV4-2 to TRBJ1-5; D is undetermined. The clonotype comes from a woman in her thirties or forties with alopecia areata. Some clones in this sample may be carry-over from other donors' samples. The starting material was whole blood, obtained in connection with sensitization to the hapten diphenylcyclopropenone (DPC). CDR3: CASSQDRLQPQHF. The CDR3 DNA is TGTGCCAGCAGCCAAGATAGGTTACAGCCCCAGCATTTT.